This T cell receptor (beta chain) was found in a study of molecular identifiers for immune sequencing clone quantification. A word on this clonotype: Antigen specificity is unknown. One end of the junction is discordant with germline, which a read error may explain.

Findings and caveats of the study: Shared barcodes on identical TCR molecules could underestimate the sizes of highly expanded clones.

Previously described methods and listed TCR primers produced bulk TCR libraries. A single record per CDR3 protein comes from TCRdb applying MiXCR to the PCR reads. Among fewer than 100,000 distinct CDR3 sequences listed, approximately 22% were seen once. Sequencing was carried out using naive CD8+ T cells from blood, with Jurkat cell RNA spiked in. Sample subset: FACS-sorted CD8+CD4-CCR7+CD45RA+ naive T cells. The sequence was collected from a human donor in good health. Some libraries in this study had Jurkat cell RNA spiked in.

CDR3 in DNA: TGTGCCAGCAGCGCCTCTGCGGTAACTAGCACAGGTACGCAGTGTTTT. As protein: CASSASAVTSTGTQCF. The genes are TRBV9 and TRBJ2-3; perhaps TRBD2 as D (6 bases). CDR3 size: 16 residues. The germline gives CDR1 SGDLS, CDR2 YYNGEE.